This T cell receptor (beta chain) was recorded in a study of blood T cell repertoires in COVID-19. Those enrolled, adults aged roughly 18 to 90 years, came from about two dozen US areas. Donors of Cohort 3 who recovered were those that had two negative PCRs, clearance, or symptom resolution. Original methodology: Reference gene primer amplification yielded estimated nucleated cell counts. Sequencing was performed with immunoSEQ multiplex PCR; in TCRdb, only in-frame clones are kept and a portion is missing. The DNA was the basis for D and trimming; V, J and clone size are from that table. Of about 300,000 clones in the sample, around 84% were seen once. The ends were cut back, 3 bases at V and 4 bases at J, with 5 bases in the middle. The CDR3 covers 12 residues.

The receptor's source is a man aged 30-40 years who had recovered from COVID-19. The source material was PBMCs or T cells enriched from blood (not recorded which). The V and J genes are TRBV12-3 or TRBV12-4 and TRBJ2-3; no reliable D call. CDR3 DNA: TGTGCCAGCAGTTTTGAGCCAGATACGCAGTATTTT. It is translated as CASSFEPDTQYF.